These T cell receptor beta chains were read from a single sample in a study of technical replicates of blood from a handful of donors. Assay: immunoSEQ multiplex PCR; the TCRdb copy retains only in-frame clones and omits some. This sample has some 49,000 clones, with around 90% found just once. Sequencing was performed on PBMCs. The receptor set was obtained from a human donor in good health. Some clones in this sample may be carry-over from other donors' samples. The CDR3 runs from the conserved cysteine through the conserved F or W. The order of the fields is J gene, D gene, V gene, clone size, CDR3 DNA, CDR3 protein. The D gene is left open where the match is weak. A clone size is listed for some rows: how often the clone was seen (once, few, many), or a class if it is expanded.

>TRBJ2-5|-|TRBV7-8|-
TGTGCCAGCAGCCATCAAGAGACCCAGTACTTC
CASSHQETQYF
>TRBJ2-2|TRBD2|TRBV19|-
TGTGCCAGTAGTAGCAGTCCCGGGACTAGCGGAGAGAACACCGGGGAGCTGTTTTTT
CASSSSPGTSGENTGELFF
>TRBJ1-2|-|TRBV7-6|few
TGTGCCAGCAGCCCCTGGGACATAGTGAGTGGCTACACCTTC
CASSPWDIVSGYTF
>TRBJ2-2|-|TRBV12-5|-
TGTGCTAGTGGTTTTTACCTTAGCGGGAACACCGGGGAGCTGTTTTTT
CASGFYLSGNTGELFF
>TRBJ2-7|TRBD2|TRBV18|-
TGTGCCAGCTCGACTAGCGCAGCGAATCTCGAGCAGTACTTC
CASSTSAANLEQYF
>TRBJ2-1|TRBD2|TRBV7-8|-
TGTGCCAGCAGCGGCCCCGGGACTAGTAATGAGCAGTTCTTC
CASSGPGTSNEQFF
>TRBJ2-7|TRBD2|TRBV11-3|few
TGTGCCAGCAGCTTAAGCCCTAGCGGCGGCGCAGAGCAGTACTTC
CASSLSPSGGAEQYF
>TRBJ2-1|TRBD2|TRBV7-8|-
TGTGCCAGCACCCACGGGGGGACCAACAATGAGCAGTTCTTC
CASTHGGTNNEQFF
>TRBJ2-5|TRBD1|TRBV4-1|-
TGCGCCAGCAGCTTCGGGACAGGGGGAACCGAAGAGACCCAGTACTTC
CASSFGTGGTEETQYF
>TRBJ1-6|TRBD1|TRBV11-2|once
TGTGCCAGCAGCCCCCGGACAGGGGCGGATTCACCCCTCCACTTT
CASSPRTGADSPLHF
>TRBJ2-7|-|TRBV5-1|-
TGCGCCAGCAGGGGGGGGGCGAACTACGAGCAGTACTTC
CASRGGANYEQYF
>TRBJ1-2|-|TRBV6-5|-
TGTGCCAGCAGTTACTCAGGAGGGGACTATGGCTACACCTTC
CASSYSGGDYGYTF
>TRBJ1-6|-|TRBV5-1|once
TGCGCCAGCAGCCCGGACAACTCCTATAATTCACCCCTCCACTTT
CASSPDNSYNSPLHF
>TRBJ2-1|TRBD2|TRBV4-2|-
TGTGCCAGCAGCCAAGTCGGGGGGGATGAGCAGTTCTTC
CASSQVGGDEQFF
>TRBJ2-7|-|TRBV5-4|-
TGTGCCAGCAGCATCGCGGGACGACACTACGAGCAGTACTTC
CASSIAGRHYEQYF
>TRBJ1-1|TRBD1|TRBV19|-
TGTGCCAGTAGTCTGGTGGGACAGGGGGACGCTGAAGCTTTCTTT
CASSLVGQGDAEAFF